The sequence of this T cell receptor beta chain was determined in a study of OX40 agonist ivuxolimab in advanced cancers. For the study at large: Antecedent anti-PD-1, anti-PD-L1 or anti-CTLA-4 therapy was permissible, with 30% to 50% having received some. Three partial responders included one hepatocellular carcinoma patient and two cutaneous melanoma patients.

The assay was immunoSEQ multiplex PCR, and TCRdb's table has in-frame clones only and misses some. The sample has fewer than 75,000 clones; roughly 89% are singletons. Regarding this clone: Its antigen is still unknown.

Study conclusions and caveats: Some nonresponders additionally presented with little normalized T-cell clonal expansion. The study observed clonal expansion of CD4+ and CD8+ blood T cells by week 6 at 0.1 to 3.0 mg/kg.

This receptor was identified in an adult with an advanced solid tumor such as melanoma, head and neck, liver or kidney cancer. The input for sequencing was CD4+ or CD8+ T cells sorted from blood, taken in a trial of the OX40 agonist ivuxolimab.

The CDR3, as DNA: TGTGCCAGCAGCTCGACCCATGTATCCTCCTACGAGCAGTACTTC. It encodes CASSSTHVSSYEQYF. The genes are TRBV7-2 and TRBJ2-7; D is ambiguous. Germline CDR1 SGHTA, CDR2 FQGNSA. V lost 4 bases, J lost 0 bases, and 13 bases lay in between. This CDR3 is 15 amino acids long.